The clone carrying this TCR beta chain was detected ten times or more. Unique molecular identifiers were incorporated when the TCRbeta library was constructed. TCRdb reanalysed the PCR reads using MiXCR and keeps one entry per CDR3 protein. Among around 110,000 distinct CDR3 sequences, 10% were seen once, and the ten largest hold about 34%. The sample originates from a study of T-cell reconstitution after alpha-beta-depleted transplantation in children. The CDR3 spans 13 residues. J was trimmed by 3 bases and V by 7 bases; bases with no gene match: 5. The TCR sequence derives from a boy aged 2 to 10 with acute lymphoblastic leukemia, due to receive a stem cell transplant. The V call is TRBV12-3 or TRBV12-4, the J call TRBJ2-5; 7 bases agree with TRBD2. Sequenced material: PBMCs, taken before TCRalphabeta/CD19-depleted stem cell transplant. The CDR3 reads CASMPAGEETQYF. The CDR3 region has the DNA TGTGCCAGCATGCCGGCGGGAGAAGAGACCCAGTACTTC.